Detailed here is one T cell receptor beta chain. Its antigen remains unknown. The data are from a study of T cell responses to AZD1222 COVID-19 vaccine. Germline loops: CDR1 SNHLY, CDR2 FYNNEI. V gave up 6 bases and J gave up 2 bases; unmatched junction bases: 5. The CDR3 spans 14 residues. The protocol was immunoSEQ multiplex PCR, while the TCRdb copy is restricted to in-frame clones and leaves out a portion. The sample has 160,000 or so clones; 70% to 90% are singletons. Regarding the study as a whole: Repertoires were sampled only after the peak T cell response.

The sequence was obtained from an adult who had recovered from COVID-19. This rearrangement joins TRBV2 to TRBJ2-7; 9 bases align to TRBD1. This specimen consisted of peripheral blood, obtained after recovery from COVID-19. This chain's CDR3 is CASSGTGSPYEQYF. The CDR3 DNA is TGTGCCAGCAGCGGGACAGGGAGCCCCTACGAGCAGTACTTC.